This entry lists 7 T cell receptor beta chains sequenced from one sample in a study of T cells of healthy individuals. Using its own MiXCR run on the 5' RACE reads, TCRdb lists one record per CDR3 protein. Of about 96,000 distinct CDR3 sequences detected, around 17% appear once; the ten largest clones hold more than 5.5%. The receptors originated from a human donor in good health.

This clonotype has at least ten counts. The chain recombines TRBV28 with TRBJ1-4; D is uncertain. This CDR3 comprises 15 residues. Germline values: CDR1 MDHEN, CDR2 SYDVKM. V was shortened by 2 bases and J by 0 bases, with 7 bases between the two germline ends. CDR3 in amino acids: CASSLVGTTNEKLFF. The CDR3 DNA reads as TGTGCCAGCAGTTTAGTCGGAACAACTAATGAAAAACTGTTTTTT.

The chain recombines TRBV11-2 with TRBJ1-4; 7 bases map to TRBD1. CDR1 is SGHAT, CDR2 FQNNGV, per germline. The CDR3 covers 16 residues. Trimming took 5 bases from V and 1 from J; bases not matched to a gene: 7. In DNA, the CDR3 is TGTGCCAGCAGCAGAAGGGGGCGCGGAACTAATGAAAAACTGTTTTTT. Protein: CASSRRGRGTNEKLFF.

The table lists this clonotype with a few counts. The chain has TRBV7-2 and TRBJ2-1; TRBD1 agrees at 7 bases. With 5 bases clipped from V and 4 bases from J, the junction kept 5 bases outside the gene matches. The CDR3 covers 14 residues. Germline V lookup: CDR1 SGHTA, CDR2 FQGNSA. The chain's CDR3 is CASSPGQIYNEQFF. CDR3 DNA sequence: TGTGCCAGCAGCCCGGGACAGATATACAATGAGCAGTTCTTC.

This clonotype was seen more than once but under ten times. The gene calls are TRBV12-3 or TRBV12-4 and TRBJ1-5; unclear D gene. This CDR3 region has 13 residues. V gave up 4 bases and J gave up 2 bases, with 6 bases separating them. The CDR3 region has the DNA TGTGCCAGCAGTTCTGAGGGCAATCAGCCCCAGCATTTT. Translated, it gives CASSSEGNQPQHF.

This clonotype was seen repeatedly, ten times or more. V is TRBV6-5 and J is TRBJ2-1; D is tentatively TRBD1 or TRBD2 (6 bases each). The CDR3 has 17 amino acids. Germline V gene data show CDR1 as MNHEY and CDR2 as SVGAGI. Trimming removed 2 bases at V and 0 bases at J, with 14 bases between. The CDR3 DNA reads as TGTGCCAGCAGTTACGGGGGGCCTAGGAGCTCCTACAATGAGCAGTTCTTC. It specifies CASSYGGPRSSYNEQFF.

This clonotype was picked up a small number of times. This chain connects TRBV2 to TRBJ2-3; 10 bases align to TRBD2. With 6 bases clipped from V and 2 bases from J, the junction kept 11 bases outside the gene matches. This CDR3 contains 17 residues. Germline V gene sequence: CDR1 SNHLY, CDR2 FYNNEI. CDR3 DNA sequence: TGTGCCAGCAGACCCCCCACAGCGGGGGGGATCACAGATACGCAGTATTTT. This encodes CASRPPTAGGITDTQYF. The full variable domain, in which reference TRBV2 and TRBJ2-3 provide the parts outside the CDR3, is EPEVTQTPSHQVTQMGQEVILRCVPISNHLYFYWYRQILGQKVEFLVSFYNNEISEKSEIFDDQFSVERPDGSNFTLKIRSTKLEDSAMYFCASRPPTAGGITDTQYFGPGTRLTVL.

This clonotype was counted between two and nine times. V is TRBV23-1 and J is TRBJ2-3; D is unclear. Being an ORF, TRBV23-1 has a function that is uncertain. The CDR3 runs to 10 residues. V was pared by 9 bases and J by 2 bases, with 3 bases between. The CDR3 sequence is CARFTDTQYF. DNA for the CDR3: TGCGCCAGGTTCACAGATACGCAGTATTTT.